Following are 15 T cell receptor beta chains from one sample sequenced in a study of blood T cell repertoires in COVID-19 (dated by TCRdb to 2020 to 2021). Receptor libraries were prepared by the immunoSEQ multiplex PCR assay. Drawn from immuneACCESS, this table holds only the in-frame rearrangements with V and J called that TCRdb kept. Clones are partly lost; checked studies trace under half to an unresolved V gene and leave the rest unexplained. The sample contains around 270,000 clones, 80% to 95% of them found a single time. The top ten clonotypes cover around 2.6% of the sample. The sequencing sample was made of peripheral blood. These receptors were collected from a person aged 18 to 35 with COVID-19, enrolled during active disease.

The chain carries TRBV2 and TRBJ2-2, with no clear D. The CDR3 consists of 14 residues. V gave up 7 bases and J gave up 3 bases, with 12 bases separating them. The germline V gene encodes CDR1 SNHLY and CDR2 FYNNEI. The CDR3 nucleotides read TGTGCCAGCACCCTGTCCCGAGACACCGGGGAGCTGTTTTTT. Protein: CASTLSRDTGELFF.

This chain joins TRBV27 and TRBJ2-2; TRBD2 is a possible D gene (6 bases). Germline CDR1 is MNHEY and CDR2 is SMNVEV (reference sequence). The CDR3 totals 15 residues. V shed 2 bases and J shed 4 bases, with 11 bases lying between them. The CDR3 loop reads CASSLQGGATGELFF. CDR3 DNA sequence: TGTGCCAGCAGTTTACAGGGAGGTGCCACCGGGGAGCTGTTTTTT.

This clone was recorded only once. The chain employs TRBV27 and TRBJ2-3, with 9 bases aligning to TRBD1. This CDR3 is 16 amino acids long. Trimming at V came to 7 bases and at J to 6 bases, leaving 14 bases not matched to a gene. The germline V gene encodes CDR1 MNHEY and CDR2 SMNVEV (reference sequence). CDR3: CASTPIRDRVSDTQYF. The CDR3 coding sequence is TGTGCCAGCACCCCTATTCGGGACAGGGTCTCTGATACGCAGTATTTT.

This chain joins TRBV11-2 and TRBJ2-7, with 7 bases identical to TRBD2. Trimming removed 6 bases from V and 0 bases from J; junction bases left unmatched: 8. CDR1 and CDR2 (germline): SGHAT, FQNNGV. The CDR3 is made up of 15 amino acids. As DNA, the CDR3 is TGTGCCAGCAGACCCCCGGGACTACTCTCCTACGAGCAGTACTTC. Residues: CASRPPGLLSYEQYF. Variable domain in full (rest from reference TRBV11-2 and TRBJ2-7): EAGVAQSPRYKIIEKRQSVAFWCNPISGHATLYWYQQILGQGPKLLIQFQNNGVVDDSQLPKDRFSAERLKGVDSTLKIQPAKLEDSAVYLCASRPPGLLSYEQYFGPGTRLTVT.

This clone occurred once. This rearrangement joins TRBV7-9 to TRBJ2-1, with 8 nucleotides matching TRBD2. The CDR3 sequence is 14 residues long. Trimming at V came to 5 bases and at J to 8 bases, leaving 8 bases not matched to a gene. Germline values: CDR1 SEHNR, CDR2 FQNEAQ (reference sequence). CDR3 DNA sequence: TGTGCCAGCAGCGTTAGCGGGACGGGAGATGAGCAGTTCTTC. This translates into CASSVSGTGDEQFF.

This clone was recorded once. This chain joins TRBV5-6 and TRBJ2-1; unclear D gene. V lost 2 bases and J 5 bases, leaving 8 bases between the germline ends. The CDR3 is 13 amino acids. In germline, CDR1 is SGHDT, CDR2 YYEEEE. CDR3 sequence reads: CASSFWADNEQFF. Written as DNA, the CDR3 is TGTGCCAGCAGCTTTTGGGCCGACAATGAGCAGTTCTTC.

The V gene is TRBV19, the J gene TRBJ2-1; 8 nucleotides match TRBD1. J gave up 3 bases and V 5 bases, and 9 bases lay outside the gene matches. Germline-derived CDR1 and CDR2 are LNHDA and SQIVND (reference sequence). This CDR3 spans 16 amino acids. The CDR3 here is CASSFVDRGIYNEQFF. Written as DNA, the CDR3 is TGTGCCAGTAGTTTCGTCGACAGGGGTATCTACAATGAGCAGTTCTTC.

Only one count was recorded for this clone. V usage is TRBV10-3 and J usage is TRBJ1-1; D unresolved. CDR1 ENHRY and CDR2 SYGVKD come from the germline V gene. V lost 3 bases and J 0 bases, leaving 8 bases between the germline ends. The CDR3 contains 14 residues. CDR3 in amino acids: CAISELGLNTEAFF. CDR3 sequence (DNA): TGTGCCATCAGTGAACTAGGGCTGAACACTGAAGCTTTCTTT.

V usage is TRBV4-1 and J usage is TRBJ1-6, with TRBD1 identical over 7 bases. CDR3 length: 18 amino acids. CDR1 is MGHRA, CDR2 YSYEKL, per germline. Trimming at V came to 0 bases and at J to 9 bases, leaving 14 bases not matched to a gene. CDR3 region: CASSQDSWGTTGSSPLHF. CDR3 DNA sequence: TGCGCCAGCAGCCAAGATTCTTGGGGCACGACAGGGAGTTCACCCCTCCACTTT.

This chain links TRBV6-5 with TRBJ1-2, with D maybe TRBD1 (5 bases). In germline, CDR1 is MNHEY, CDR2 SVGAGI. Trimming shortened V by 2 bases and J by 2 bases, and 9 bases separated the two germline ends. The CDR3 sequence is 14 residues long. The CDR3 protein is CASSYGDSNYGYTF. As DNA, the CDR3 is TGTGCCAGCAGTTACGGCGACAGCAACTATGGCTACACCTTC.

This clone was seen many times. This sequence joins TRBV5-1 and TRBJ2-7; 8 bases match TRBD1. CDR3 size: 16 residues. Unmatched junction bases numbered 14, after V lost 0 bases and J lost 9 bases. The germline gives CDR1 SGHRS, CDR2 YFSETQ. Here the CDR3 reads CASSLGVGAGGGSQYF. The CDR3, as DNA: TGCGCCAGCAGCTTGGGTGTTGGGGCAGGGGGCGGCTCGCAGTACTTC.

This clone has only one observation. The rearrangement links TRBV18 to TRBJ2-3, with D maybe TRBD1 (5 bases). The CDR3 sequence is 17 residues long. V lost 1 base and J lost 0, with 14 bases in between. Germline CDR1 is KGHSH and CDR2 is LQKENI. The CDR3, as DNA: TGTGCCAGCTCACCACGGCCAGGGCTGGGTAGCACAGATACGCAGTATTTT. Amino acid sequence: CASSPRPGLGSTDTQYF.

CDR3 DNA: TGTGCCACCAGCATCGCTAATCAAGAGACCCAGTACTTC. It encodes CATSIANQETQYF. V is TRBV15 and J is TRBJ2-5; D is ambiguous. Trimming cost V 4 bases and J 2 bases, with 8 bases left between them. The CDR3 sequence is 13 residues long. The germline gives CDR1 LNHNV, CDR2 YYDKDF (reference sequence).

This chain uses TRBV29-1 with TRBJ2-1; 10 bases match TRBD1. Germline assignment: CDR1 SQVTM and CDR2 ANQGSEA. The CDR3 sequence is 14 residues long. Unmatched junction bases numbered 7, after V lost 6 bases and J lost 5 bases. In nucleotides, the CDR3 is TGCAGCGTGTGGACAGGGGGACTCAACAATGAGCAGTTCTTC. It is translated as CSVWTGGLNNEQFF.

This clone has a single count. V and J are TRBV2 and TRBJ2-3, with 15 bases aligning to TRBD2. The CDR3 contains 17 residues. The trim removed 6 bases at V and 3 bases at J, leaving 7 bases unmatched. Germline V gene data show CDR1 as SNHLY and CDR2 as FYNNEI. The CDR3 sequence: CASRRWTSGRETDTQYF. The CDR3 nucleotides read TGTGCCAGCAGGCGTTGGACTAGCGGGAGGGAAACAGATACGCAGTATTTT.